This is a list of T cell receptor beta chains from one sample in a study of blood T cell repertoires in COVID-19. TCRdb's table, derived via immunoSEQ multiplex PCR, lists solely in-frame clones and lacks some. Of about 260,000 clones detected, 85% to 90% appear once; the ten largest clones hold 4.1%. Sequencing was performed on PBMCs or T cells enriched from blood (not recorded which). The receptors come from a woman aged 25 to 39 with acute COVID-19. CDR3s include the opening cysteine and the closing phenylalanine or tryptophan. A D gene is named only where the DNA matches it firmly.

>TRBV13|TRBJ2-1|NA
TGTGCCAGCAGCTTATGGGCCGAAAATGAGCAGTTCTTC
CASSLWAENEQFF
>TRBV11-2|TRBJ2-3|NA
TGTGCCAGCCGCTTCGGGGAGCGGGCAGATACGCAGTATTTT
CASRFGERADTQYF
>TRBV28|TRBJ1-3|NA
TGTGCCAGCAGTTTGAGAGGTTCGTGGGGAAACACCATATATTTT
CASSLRGSWGNTIYF
>TRBV6-6|TRBJ2-3|TRBD2
TGTGCCAGCCAGGGACTAGCGGGGATAGCAGGAGATACGCAGTATTTT
CASQGLAGIAGDTQYF
>TRBV5-1|TRBJ2-1|NA
TGCGCCAGCAACCAGGGGTACTACAATGAGCAGTTCTTC
CASNQGYYNEQFF
>TRBV4-2|TRBJ2-7|TRBD1
TGTGCCAGCAGCCAATCTTTGACAGGGGATTACTACGAGCAGTACTTC
CASSQSLTGDYYEQYF
>TRBV10-3|TRBJ2-3|NA
TGTGCCATCAGTGTGGGGACTAGCACAGATACGCAGTATTTT
CAISVGTSTDTQYF
>TRBV11-2|TRBJ2-7|NA
TGTGCCAGCAGCCCATCGGCGACTAGAGGGTCCGAGCAGTACTTC
CASSPSATRGSEQYF
>TRBV7-2|TRBJ2-7|TRBD2
TGTGCCAGCAGCTCGACTAGCGGGAGCTACGAGCAGTACTTC
CASSSTSGSYEQYF
>TRBV27|TRBJ2-1|NA
TGTGCCAGCAGTTTACTCGGGGATGAGCAGTTCTTC
CASSLLGDEQFF
>TRBV19|TRBJ1-1|NA
TGTGCCAGTACCGCGGGAGGGGCTGAAGCTTTCTTT
CASTAGGAEAFF
>TRBV7-2|TRBJ1-2|NA
TGTGCCAGCAGCAACAGACAGCAAAACTATGGCTACACCTTC
CASSNRQQNYGYTF
>TRBV9|TRBJ2-3|NA
TGTGCCAGCAGCTTCCTCACAGATACGCAGTATTTT
CASSFLTDTQYF
>TRBV7-2|TRBJ2-3|NA
TGTGCCAGCAGCTTAGTTTTAGGCGGGAGCACAGATACGCAGTATTTT
CASSLVLGGSTDTQYF
>TRBV28|TRBJ2-3|NA
TGTGCCAGCAGTTTTGGGCCCGCCCAAAATACGCAGTATTTT
CASSFGPAQNTQYF